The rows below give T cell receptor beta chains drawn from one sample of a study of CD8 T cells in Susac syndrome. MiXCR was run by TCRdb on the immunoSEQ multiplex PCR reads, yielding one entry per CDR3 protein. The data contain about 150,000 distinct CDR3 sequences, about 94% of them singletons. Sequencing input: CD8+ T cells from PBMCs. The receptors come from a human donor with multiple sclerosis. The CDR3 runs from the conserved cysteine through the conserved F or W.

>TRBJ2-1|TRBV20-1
CSARGLADHNEQFF
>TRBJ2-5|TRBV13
CASSPRTQETQYF
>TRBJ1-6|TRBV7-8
CASSLVASSNSPLHF
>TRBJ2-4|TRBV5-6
CASSSGTSGQYF
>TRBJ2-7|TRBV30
CAWSTEQGPTYEQYF
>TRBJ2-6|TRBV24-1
CATSDWGRLSSGANVLTF
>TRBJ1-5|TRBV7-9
CASSLEGKPQHF
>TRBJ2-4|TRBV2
CASSGRPLAKNIQYF
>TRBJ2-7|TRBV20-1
CSARNYRDPSYEQYF
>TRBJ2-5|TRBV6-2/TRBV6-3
CASSPGQGATRETQYF
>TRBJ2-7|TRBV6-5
CASSDRGPYEQYF
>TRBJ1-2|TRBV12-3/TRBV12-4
CASSLGRGNYGYTF
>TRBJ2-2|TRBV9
CASQDRGNTGELFF
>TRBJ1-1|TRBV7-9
CASSPESRTANTEAFF
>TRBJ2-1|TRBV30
CAWRRAREPFF
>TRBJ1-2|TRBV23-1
CASSQSLTGDFGGYTF